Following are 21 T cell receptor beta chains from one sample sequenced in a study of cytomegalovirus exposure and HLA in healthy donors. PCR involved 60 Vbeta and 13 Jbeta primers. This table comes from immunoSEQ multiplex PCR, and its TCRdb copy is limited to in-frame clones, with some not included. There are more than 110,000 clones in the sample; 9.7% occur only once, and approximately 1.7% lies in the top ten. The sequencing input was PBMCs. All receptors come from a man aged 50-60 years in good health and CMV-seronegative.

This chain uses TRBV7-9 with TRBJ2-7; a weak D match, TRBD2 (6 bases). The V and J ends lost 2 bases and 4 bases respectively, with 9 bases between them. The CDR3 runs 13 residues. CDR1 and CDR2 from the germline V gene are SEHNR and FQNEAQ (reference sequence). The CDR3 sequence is CASSLSGGYEQYF. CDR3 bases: TGTGCCAGCAGCTTATCTGGGGGGTACGAGCAGTACTTC.

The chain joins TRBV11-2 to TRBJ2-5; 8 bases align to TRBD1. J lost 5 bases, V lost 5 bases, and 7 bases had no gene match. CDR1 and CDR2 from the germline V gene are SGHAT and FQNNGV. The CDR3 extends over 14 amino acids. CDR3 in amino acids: CASSRAGGGETQYF. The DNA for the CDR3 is TGTGCCAGCAGCCGCGCAGGGGGCGGGGAGACCCAGTACTTC.

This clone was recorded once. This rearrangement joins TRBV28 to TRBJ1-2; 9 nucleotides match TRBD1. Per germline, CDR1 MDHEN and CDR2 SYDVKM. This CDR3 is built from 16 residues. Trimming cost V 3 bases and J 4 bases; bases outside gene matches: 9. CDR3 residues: CASSFGTGPPSYGYTF. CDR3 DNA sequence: TGTGCCAGCAGTTTCGGGACAGGGCCGCCTTCCTATGGCTACACCTTC.

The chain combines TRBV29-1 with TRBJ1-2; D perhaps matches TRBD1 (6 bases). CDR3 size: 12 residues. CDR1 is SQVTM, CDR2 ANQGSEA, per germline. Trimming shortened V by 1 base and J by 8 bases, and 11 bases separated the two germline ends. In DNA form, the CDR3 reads TGCAGCGTTGAAGTGAACCAGGGGGGCTACACCTTC. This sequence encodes CSVEVNQGGYTF.

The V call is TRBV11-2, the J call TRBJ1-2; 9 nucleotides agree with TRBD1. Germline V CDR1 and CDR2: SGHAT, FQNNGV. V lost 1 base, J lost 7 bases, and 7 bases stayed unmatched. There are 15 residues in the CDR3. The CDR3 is CASSLAGTGGSGYTF. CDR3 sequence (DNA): TGTGCCAGCAGCTTAGCGGGTACAGGGGGCTCTGGCTACACCTTC. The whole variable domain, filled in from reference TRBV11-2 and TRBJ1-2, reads EAGVAQSPRYKIIEKRQSVAFWCNPISGHATLYWYQQILGQGPKLLIQFQNNGVVDDSQLPKDRFSAERLKGVDSTLKIQPAKLEDSAVYLCASSLAGTGGSGYTFGSGTRLTVV.

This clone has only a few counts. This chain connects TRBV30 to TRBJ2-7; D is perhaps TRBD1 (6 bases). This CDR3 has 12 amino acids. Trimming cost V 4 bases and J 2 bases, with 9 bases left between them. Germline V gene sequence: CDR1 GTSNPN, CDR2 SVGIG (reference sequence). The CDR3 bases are TGTGCCTGGACAGGGACACCCTACGAGCAGTACTTC. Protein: CAWTGTPYEQYF.

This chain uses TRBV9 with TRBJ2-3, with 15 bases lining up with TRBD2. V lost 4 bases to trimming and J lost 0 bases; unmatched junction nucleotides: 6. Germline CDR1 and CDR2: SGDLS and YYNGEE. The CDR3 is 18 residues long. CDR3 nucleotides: TGTGCCAGCAGCAAAGGACTAGCGGGGGGGACTAGCACAGATACGCAGTATTTT. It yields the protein CASSKGLAGGTSTDTQYF.

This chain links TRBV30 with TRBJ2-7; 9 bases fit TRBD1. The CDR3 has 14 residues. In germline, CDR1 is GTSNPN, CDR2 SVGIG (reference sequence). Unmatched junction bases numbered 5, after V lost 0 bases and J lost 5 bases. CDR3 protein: CAWSVGTGSDEQYF. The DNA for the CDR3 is TGTGCCTGGAGTGTTGGGACAGGGTCTGACGAGCAGTACTTC.

Here the CDR3 DNA reads TGTGCCAGCAGCCAAAGCCTCGGGACAGTCTCCTACGAGCAGTACTTC. Its protein product is CASSQSLGTVSYEQYF. This rearrangement joins TRBV7-9 to TRBJ2-7; 7 bases are shared with TRBD1. Germline values: CDR1 SEHNR, CDR2 FQNEAQ (reference sequence). There are 16 residues in the CDR3. The J segment lost 0 bases and the V segment lost 5 bases, leaving 10 bases of the junction unmatched.

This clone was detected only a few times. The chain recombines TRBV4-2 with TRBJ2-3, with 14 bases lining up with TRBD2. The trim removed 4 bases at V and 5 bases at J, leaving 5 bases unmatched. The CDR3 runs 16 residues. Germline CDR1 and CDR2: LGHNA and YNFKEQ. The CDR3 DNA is TGTGCCAGCAGCCCAGGGGGACTAGCGGGAGAAGATACGCAGTATTTT. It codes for CASSPGGLAGEDTQYF.

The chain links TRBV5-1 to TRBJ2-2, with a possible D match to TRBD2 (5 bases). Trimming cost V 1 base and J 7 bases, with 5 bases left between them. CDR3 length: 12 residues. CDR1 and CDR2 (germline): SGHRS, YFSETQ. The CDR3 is CASSLRGGELFF. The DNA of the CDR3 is TGCGCCAGCAGCTTGCGGGGCGGGGAGCTGTTTTTT.

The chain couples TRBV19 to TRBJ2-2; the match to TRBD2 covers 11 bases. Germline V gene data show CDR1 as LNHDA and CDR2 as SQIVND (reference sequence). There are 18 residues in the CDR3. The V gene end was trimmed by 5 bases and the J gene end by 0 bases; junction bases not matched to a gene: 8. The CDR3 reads CASSPKLAGVTNTGELFF. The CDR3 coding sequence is TGTGCCAGTAGTCCAAAACTAGCGGGAGTTACGAACACCGGGGAGCTGTTTTTT.

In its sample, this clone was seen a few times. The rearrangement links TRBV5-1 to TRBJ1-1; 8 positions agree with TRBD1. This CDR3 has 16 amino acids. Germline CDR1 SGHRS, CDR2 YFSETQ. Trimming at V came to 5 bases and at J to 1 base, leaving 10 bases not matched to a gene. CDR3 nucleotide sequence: TGCGCCAGCAGGTCCGGGACAGGAGGGGGGAACACTGAAGCTTTCTTT. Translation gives CASRSGTGGGNTEAFF.

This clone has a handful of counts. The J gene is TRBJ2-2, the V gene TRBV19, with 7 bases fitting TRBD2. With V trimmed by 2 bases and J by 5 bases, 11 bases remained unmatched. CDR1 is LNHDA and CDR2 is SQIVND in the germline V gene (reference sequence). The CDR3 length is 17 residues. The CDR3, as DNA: TGTGCCAGTAGTATAATCCCAACGGGGGAGGGAACCGGGGAGCTGTTTTTT. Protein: CASSIIPTGEGTGELFF.

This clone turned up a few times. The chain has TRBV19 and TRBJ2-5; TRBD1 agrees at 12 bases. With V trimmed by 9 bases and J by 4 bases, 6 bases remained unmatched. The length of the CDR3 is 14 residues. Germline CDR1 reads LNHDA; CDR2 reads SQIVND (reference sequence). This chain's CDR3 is CASRDRGRVETQYF. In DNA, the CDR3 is TGTGCCAGCCGGGACAGGGGGCGTGTAGAGACCCAGTACTTC.

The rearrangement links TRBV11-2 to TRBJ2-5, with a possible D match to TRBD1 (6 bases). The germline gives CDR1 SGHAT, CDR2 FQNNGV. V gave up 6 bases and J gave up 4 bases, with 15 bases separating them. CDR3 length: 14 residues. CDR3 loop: CASRSDPTGETQYF. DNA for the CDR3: TGTGCCAGCAGATCGGACCCGACAGGAGAGACCCAGTACTTC.

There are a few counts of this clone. CDR3 sequence: CASTPIMEDQPQHF. The CDR3 bases are TGTGCCAGCACTCCGATCATGGAGGATCAGCCCCAGCATTTT. The chain has TRBV6-1 and TRBJ1-5; no firm D call. This CDR3 region has 14 residues. Germline V lookup: CDR1 MNHNS, CDR2 SASEGT. V gave up 7 bases and J gave up 5 bases, with 15 bases separating them.

The CDR3 DNA is TGTGCCAGCTCACCACTTAACTCGGGACAGGTCTCCTACGAGCAGTACTTC. Amino acids: CASSPLNSGQVSYEQYF. This chain uses TRBV18 with TRBJ2-7; 8 bases fit TRBD1. CDR1 is KGHSH, CDR2 LQKENI, per germline. The CDR3 covers 17 residues. The V gene end was trimmed by 1 base and the J gene end by 0 bases; junction bases not matched to a gene: 8.

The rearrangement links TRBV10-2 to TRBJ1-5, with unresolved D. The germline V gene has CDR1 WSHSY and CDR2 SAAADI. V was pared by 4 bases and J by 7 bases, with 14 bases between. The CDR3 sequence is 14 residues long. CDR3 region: CASSAHEEWQPQHF. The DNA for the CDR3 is TGCGCCAGCAGTGCTCACGAGGAATGGCAGCCCCAGCATTTT.

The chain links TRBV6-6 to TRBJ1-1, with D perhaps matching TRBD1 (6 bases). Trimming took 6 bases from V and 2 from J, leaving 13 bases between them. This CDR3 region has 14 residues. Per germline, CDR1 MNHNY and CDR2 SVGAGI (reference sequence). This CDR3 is CASSPQGLNTEAFF. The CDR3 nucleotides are TGTGCCAGCAGCCCACAGGGCTTAAACACTGAAGCTTTCTTT.

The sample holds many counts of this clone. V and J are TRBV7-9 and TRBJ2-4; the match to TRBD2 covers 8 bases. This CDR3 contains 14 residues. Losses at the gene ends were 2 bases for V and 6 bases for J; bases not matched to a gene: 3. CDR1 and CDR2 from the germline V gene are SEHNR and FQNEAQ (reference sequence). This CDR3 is CASSLRSGGNIQYF. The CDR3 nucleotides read TGTGCCAGCAGCTTACGAAGCGGGGGAAACATTCAGTACTTC.